Below are 7 T cell receptor beta chains sequenced from a single sample in a study of T cells in Graves' hyperthyroidism and ophthalmopathy. Amplified regions were TCR beta CDR3 sequences from RNA transcripts. RT-PCR in the first round (using the HTBI primer set) targeted the TCR CDR3. TCRdb fed the multiplex PCR reads into MiXCR, producing one record per CDR3 protein. This sample carries hundreds of thousands of distinct CDR3 sequences, roughly 20% of them seen once, and the ten largest clones take around a third. Source material: blood. These receptors came from a man younger than 45 with Graves' ophthalmopathy.

This clonotype occurred a few times. The chain recombines TRBV12-3 or TRBV12-4 with TRBJ1-3; no clear D. V lost 7 bases to trimming and J lost 0 bases, with 10 bases between them. The CDR3 loop spans 14 amino acids. The CDR3 sequence: CASTKRSSGNTIYF. The CDR3 DNA sequence: TGTGCCAGCACCAAACGGAGCTCTGGAAACACCATATATTTT.

This clonotype was observed many times. The chain links TRBV7-2 to TRBJ2-2, with TRBD2 matching over 10 bases. The CDR3 loop spans 16 amino acids. Unmatched junction bases numbered 5, after V lost 6 bases and J lost 1 base. Germline lookup yields CDR1 SGHTA and CDR2 FQGNSA. This CDR3 reads CASRLIAGGNTGELFF. CDR3 DNA: TGTGCCAGCAGGCTTATAGCGGGAGGGAACACCGGGGAGCTGTTTTTT.

The rearrangement links TRBV5-6 to TRBJ1-5; TRBD1 might be the D (6 bases). The CDR3 runs 14 residues. V lost 3 bases to trimming and J lost 5 bases, with 12 bases between them. Germline V gives CDR1 SGHDT, CDR2 YYEEEE. The CDR3 region has the DNA TGTGCCAGCAGCTCAACAGGGTCCCATCAGCCCCAGCATTTT. It yields the protein CASSSTGSHQPQHF.

The chain is built from TRBV27 and TRBJ2-7, with TRBD2 identical over 8 bases. The CDR3 is 14 residues long. In germline, CDR1 is MNHEY, CDR2 SMNVEV (reference sequence). The V segment lost 6 bases and the J segment 0 bases; nucleotides outside the gene matches: 4. The CDR3 DNA sequence: TGTGCCAGCAGCACTAGCGGCCCCTCCTACGAGCAGTACTTC. It yields the protein CASSTSGPSYEQYF.

V and J are TRBV20-1 and TRBJ1-6, with D unclear. Per germline, CDR1 DFQATT and CDR2 SNEGSKA (reference sequence). The CDR3 has 16 amino acids. Between the trimmed V and J ends, which lost 1 base and 0 bases, there was a span of 10 bases. The chain's CDR3 is CSARGVASSYNSPLHF. CDR3 sequence (DNA): TGCAGTGCTAGAGGGGTAGCGAGCTCCTATAATTCACCCCTCCACTTT.

This clonotype was seen ten or more times. The genes are TRBV28 and TRBJ1-1; TRBD1 matches 8 bases. V gave up 5 bases and J gave up 7 bases; unmatched junction bases: 15. From germline, CDR1 is MDHEN and CDR2 SYDVKM. This CDR3 has 16 residues. CDR3 protein: CASSPNVWGQVLEAFF. In nucleotides, the CDR3 is TGTGCCAGCAGTCCTAATGTTTGGGGACAGGTCCTTGAAGCTTTCTTT.

This clonotype was detected a few times. The rearrangement uses TRBV3-1 and TRBJ2-1; 7 bases are shared with TRBD2. This CDR3 is built from 14 residues. CDR1 is LGHDT, CDR2 YNNKEL, per germline (reference sequence). V trimming: 6 bases; J trimming: 6 bases; junction bases outside the gene matches: 8. The CDR3 nucleotides read TGTGCCAGCAGAGCGGGACTTCCAGGCAATGAGCAGTTCTTC. Amino acid sequence: CASRAGLPGNEQFF.